The 8 T cell receptor beta chains reported below all come from one sample, sequenced in a study of blood T cell repertoires in COVID-19. The method was immunoSEQ multiplex PCR; TCRdb's version includes in-frame clones alone and lacks a portion of them. The sample comprises over 100,000 clones, approximately 84% of which are singletons, and 9.5% to 10% rests with the top ten. The sequenced sample was peripheral blood. These TCRs come from a man between 40 and 49 years old with active or convalescent COVID-19.

J is TRBJ2-7 and V is TRBV6-5, with 7 bases fitting TRBD1. Unmatched junction bases numbered 7, after V lost 5 bases and J lost 6 bases. This CDR3 is built from 13 residues. Per the germline V gene, CDR1 is MNHEY and CDR2 is SVGAGI. The DNA for the CDR3 is TGTGCCAGCAGTAGAGGGGGCCGTAGCGAGCAGTACTTC. Amino acids: CASSRGGRSEQYF.

This clone was recorded once. CDR3 residues: CASSLSQTNTGELFF. The CDR3 DNA reads as TGTGCCAGCAGCTTAAGTCAGACGAACACCGGGGAGCTGTTTTTT. The chain combines TRBV7-2 with TRBJ2-2; D gene unclear. The CDR3 has 15 residues. Trimming took off 2 bases at V and 0 bases at J, with 7 bases between the two ends. CDR1 SGHTA and CDR2 FQGNSA come from the germline V gene.

The chain links TRBV18 to TRBJ1-3, with 10 bases fitting TRBD1. Unmatched junction bases numbered 16, after V lost 1 base and J lost 4 bases. CDR1 is KGHSH, CDR2 LQKENI, per germline. The CDR3 consists of 20 residues. The CDR3 loop is CASSPQAPDPTGGSGNTIYF. The DNA for the CDR3 is TGTGCCAGCTCACCACAAGCCCCCGACCCGACAGGGGGCTCAGGAAACACCATATATTTT.

The genes are TRBV6-1 and TRBJ1-1; 10 nucleotides match TRBD1. With 0 bases clipped from V and 0 bases from J, the junction kept 1 base outside the gene matches. This CDR3 spans 16 amino acids. Germline assignment: CDR1 MNHNS and CDR2 SASEGT. The CDR3 coding sequence is TGTGCCAGCAGTGAAGCGGGACAGGGGTTGAACACTGAAGCTTTCTTT. This encodes CASSEAGQGLNTEAFF.

This clone was observed a single time. The chain carries TRBV2 and TRBJ1-2; D unclear. Germline V gene sequence: CDR1 SNHLY, CDR2 FYNNEI. Trimming pared 0 bases from V and 5 bases from J, leaving 7 bases between. The CDR3 has 13 amino acids. The CDR3 sequence is CASSEARGYGYTF. The CDR3, as DNA: TGTGCCAGCAGTGAAGCGCGAGGTTATGGCTACACCTTC.

With respect to this clone: Compared with germline, one end of the junction differs, possibly owing to a read error. V is TRBV27 and J is TRBJ1-5, with TRBD1 as a possible D gene (5 bases). This CDR3 region has 14 residues. CDR1 and CDR2 from the germline V gene are MNHEY and SMNVEV (reference sequence). The CDR3 sequence is CASSLSKSGQRQHF. The CDR3 region has the DNA TGTGCCAGCAGTTTATCGAAATCAGGGCAGCGCCAGCATTTT.

This chain links TRBV10-3 with TRBJ2-1, with D maybe TRBD1 (6 bases). This CDR3 comprises 12 residues. CDR1 is ENHRY, CDR2 SYGVKD, per germline. The V gene lost 11 bases and the J gene lost 4 bases, with 12 bases spanning the gap. The CDR3 spells CAANGQYNEQFF. CDR3 coding DNA: TGTGCCGCTAACGGACAGTACAATGAGCAGTTCTTC.

The genes are TRBV9 and TRBJ1-1, with D possibly TRBD1 on 5 matching bases. This CDR3 spans 13 amino acids. Trimming removed 7 bases at V and 3 bases at J, with 13 bases between. The germline CDR1 and CDR2 sequences are SGDLS and YYNGEE. The DNA for the CDR3 is TGTGCCAGCCGGCGGGGGGAGGACACTGAAGCTTTCTTT. This sequence encodes CASRRGEDTEAFF. Combining the CDR3 with reference TRBV9 and TRBJ1-1 gives the whole variable domain DSGVTQTPKHLITATGQRVTLRCSPRSGDLSVYWYQQSLDQGLQFLIQYYNGEERAKGNILERFSAQQFPDLHSELNLSSLELGDSALYFCASRRGEDTEAFFGQGTRLTVV.